This entry lists 11 T cell receptor beta chains sequenced from one sample in a study of shared clonotypes between healthy human individuals. The protocol was immunoSEQ multiplex PCR, while the TCRdb copy is restricted to in-frame clones and leaves out a portion. The data show over a million clones, more than 60% seen once. What was sequenced was memory CD4+ T cells sorted from blood. The subset here: CD45RA-negative fraction. These receptors were collected from a man younger than 30 in good health.

The V gene is TRBV19, the J gene TRBJ2-7, with TRBD1 as a possible D gene (8 bases). Germline V lookup: CDR1 LNHDA, CDR2 SQIVND (reference sequence). V gave up 4 bases and J gave up 1 base, with 11 bases separating them. CDR3 length equals 14 residues. CDR3 sequence (DNA): TGTGCCAGTAGTAAGCGGGACAGGTCCTACGAGCAGTACTTC. This sequence encodes CASSKRDRSYEQYF.

J is TRBJ1-3 and V is TRBV5-1; a possible D gene is TRBD1 (6 bases). The CDR3 totals 15 residues. V dropped 4 bases and J dropped 0 bases, with 11 bases sitting between them. Germline CDR1 and CDR2: SGHRS and YFSETQ. Written as DNA, the CDR3 is TGCGCCAGCAGCATAGGGACATCCTCTGGAAACACCATATATTTT. Its protein product is CASSIGTSSGNTIYF.

V usage is TRBV30 and J usage is TRBJ1-2; D ambiguous. In germline, CDR1 is GTSNPN, CDR2 SVGIG (reference sequence). CDR3 length: 13 residues. V gave up 2 bases and J gave up 5 bases, with 12 bases separating them. This chain's CDR3 is CAWSHRVDYGYTF. As DNA, the CDR3 is TGTGCCTGGAGTCATCGTGTGGATTATGGCTACACCTTC.

In its sample, this clone was seen many times. This chain links TRBV5-6 with TRBJ1-1; D is undetermined. This CDR3 contains 14 residues. V gave up 0 bases and J gave up 5 bases, with 11 bases separating them. Looked up from germline, CDR1 is SGHDT and CDR2 is YYEEEE. The DNA of the CDR3 is TGTGCCAGCAGCTTGGGGGGTGTTGGAACTGAAGCTTTCTTT. Translation: CASSLGGVGTEAFF.

This chain joins TRBV10-3 and TRBJ2-5; 11 nucleotides align to TRBD1. The end of the DNA is better explained by TRBJ2-7, so the J call may be wrong. The CDR3 sequence is 13 residues long. The V gene's germline CDR1 is ENHRY and CDR2 SYGVKD. The CDR3 is CAIAGQGAYEQYF. CDR3 sequence (DNA): TGTGCCATCGCGGGACAGGGGGCCTACGAGCAGTACTTC.

This sequence joins TRBV4-2 and TRBJ2-3, with D unresolved. Germline V gene sequence: CDR1 LGHNA, CDR2 YNFKEQ. The CDR3 runs 19 residues. The V end was cut by 0 bases, the J end by 0 bases, with 19 bases between. The CDR3 reads CASSQEAFGSRTSTDTQYF. CDR3 nucleotides: TGTGCCAGCAGCCAAGAAGCTTTCGGGTCGCGTACTAGCACAGATACGCAGTATTTT.

V is TRBV6-1 and J is TRBJ1-6; TRBD1 matches 8 bases. Germline V gene lookup returns CDR1 MNHNS and CDR2 SASEGT. The CDR3 runs to 18 residues. The junction had 5 bases not matched to a gene; V was cut back by 0 bases and J by 1 base. The CDR3 sequence is CASSEAVRGQSYNSPLHF. CDR3 in DNA: TGTGCCAGCAGTGAAGCAGTCAGGGGGCAATCCTATAATTCACCCCTCCACTTT.

The chain employs TRBV5-6 and TRBJ1-1; D is unresolved. This CDR3 has 13 amino acids. Germline CDR1 and CDR2: SGHDT and YYEEEE. V lost 4 bases and J 0 bases, leaving 7 bases between the germline ends. CDR3 DNA: TGTGCCAGCAGCCCGGGGTTGAACACTGAAGCTTTCTTT. It yields the protein CASSPGLNTEAFF.

The sample holds many counts of this clone. This specimen includes other DNA sequences encoding the same CDR3. V and J are TRBV6-1 and TRBJ2-2, with 8 bases that match TRBD2. The CDR3 length is 15 residues. V shed 3 bases and J 1 base; nucleotides not matched to a gene: 1. Looked up from germline, CDR1 is MNHNS and CDR2 is SASEGT. The CDR3 region is CASSELAGNTGELFF. The CDR3 DNA reads TGTGCCAGCAGTGAGCTAGCGGGGAACACCGGGGAGCTGTTTTTT.

This chain links TRBV10-3 with TRBJ1-4, with 7 bases lining up with TRBD1. V shed 10 bases, J shed 0 bases, and the junction held 8 bases outside the gene matches. Germline values: CDR1 ENHRY, CDR2 SYGVKD. This CDR3 region has 15 residues. The CDR3 nucleotides are TGTGCCACCAGGGGGACAGTTGCAACTAATGAAAAACTGTTTTTT. Protein product: CATRGTVATNEKLFF.

The chain couples TRBV30 to TRBJ2-5, with unresolved D. The V end was cut by 4 bases, the J end by 1 base, with 10 bases between. CDR1 is GTSNPN and CDR2 is SVGIG in the germline V gene (reference sequence). The CDR3 runs 13 residues. The DNA of the CDR3 is TGTGCCTGGACCAGACGGATCCAAGAGACCCAGTACTTC. Translation: CAWTRRIQETQYF.